This T cell receptor beta chain comes out of a study of patients and donors after allogeneic stem cell transplantation. TCRdb re-called the RT-PCR reads through MiXCR, storing one row per CDR3 protein. The data show around 30,000 distinct CDR3 sequences, around 35% seen once. Looked up from germline, CDR1 is SEHNR and CDR2 is FQNEAQ (reference sequence). CDR3 size: 13 residues. The V end lost 3 bases, the J end lost 5 bases, and 9 bases lay between the germline ends. The sample was blood, either unsorted or a sorted T cell fraction (not recorded which). The gene calls are TRBV7-9 and TRBJ2-3; D uncertain. This TCR was sampled from a human donor who was either an allogeneic HSCT recipient or a stem cell or donor lymphocyte infusion donor (not recorded which). It is not recorded whose cells these are; they may come from a transplant donor. CDR3 in amino acids: CASSLVWRDTQYF. In nucleotides, the CDR3 is TGTGCCAGCAGCTTGGTGTGGAGAGATACGCAGTATTTT. Filled out from reference TRBV7-9 and TRBJ2-3, the complete variable domain reads DTGVSQNPRHKITKRGQNVTFRCDPISEHNRLYWYRQTLGQGPEFLTYFQNEAQLEKSRLLSDRFSAERPKGSFSTLEIQRTEQGDSAMYLCASSLVWRDTQYFGPGTRLTVL.